Given below is one T cell receptor (beta chain) in context. J lost 3 bases, V lost 2 bases, and 4 bases had no gene match. CDR1 and CDR2 (germline): SGHVS, FQNEAQ. The CDR3 is 15 residues long. The data derive from a study of shared clonotypes between healthy human individuals. Donors had no recently reported acute infections or vaccinations and were HIV-negative. Clones were sequenced by immunoSEQ multiplex PCR, and TCRdb holds only the in-frame ones, with some missing. Here the sample spans 470,000 or so clones, around 73% being singletons. The sequenced sample was PBMCs. The chain carries TRBV7-8 and TRBJ2-7; 10 nucleotides match TRBD2. The receptor was isolated from a woman in her thirties or forties in good health. Some clones in this sample may be carry-over from other donors' samples. The CDR3 sequence is CASSLTGTSVYEQYF. CDR3 DNA: TGTGCCAGCAGCTTAACCGGGACTAGCGTCTACGAGCAGTACTTC.